A single TCR beta chain is shown here with its context. Its target is unknown. The data were obtained in a study of blood T cells in healthy people across ages. Together with a sample-barcoded 5' primer, a J-beta primer mix was included in a second PCR lasting about 6 to 11 cycles. MiXCR, applied by TCRdb to the 5' RACE reads, yields one record per CDR3 protein. The table shows about 1,800,000 distinct CDR3 sequences, with 28% occurring only once. The length of the CDR3 is 14 residues. Trimming left V 7 bases short and J 5 bases short, with 17 bases between. The germline V gene encodes CDR1 MNHNS and CDR2 SASEGT. Findings and caveats of the study: Long-lived donors exceeded aged donors in naive CD4+ cells and diversity.

The sample taken for sequencing was blood. This sequence originates from a woman aged 25 to 39 in good health. V gene TRBV6-1 combines with J gene TRBJ1-2; no clear D gene. The CDR3 nucleotides read TGTGCCAGCAACCTCGCCGGGTCCGTTTATGGCTACACCTTC. Its protein product is CASNLAGSVYGYTF.